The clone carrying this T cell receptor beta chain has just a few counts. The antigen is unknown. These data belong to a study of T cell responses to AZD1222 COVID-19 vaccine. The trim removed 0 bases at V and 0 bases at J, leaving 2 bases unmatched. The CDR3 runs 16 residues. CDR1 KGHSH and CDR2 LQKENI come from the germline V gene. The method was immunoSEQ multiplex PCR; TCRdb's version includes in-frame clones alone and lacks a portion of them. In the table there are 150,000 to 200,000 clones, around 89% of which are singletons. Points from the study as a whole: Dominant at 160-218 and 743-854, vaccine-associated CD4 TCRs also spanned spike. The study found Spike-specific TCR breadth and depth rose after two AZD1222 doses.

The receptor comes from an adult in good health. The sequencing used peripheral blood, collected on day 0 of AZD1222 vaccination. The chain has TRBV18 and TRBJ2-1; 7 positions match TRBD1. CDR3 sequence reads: CASSPPWDSSYNEQFF. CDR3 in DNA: TGTGCCAGCTCACCACCGTGGGACAGCTCCTACAATGAGCAGTTCTTC.